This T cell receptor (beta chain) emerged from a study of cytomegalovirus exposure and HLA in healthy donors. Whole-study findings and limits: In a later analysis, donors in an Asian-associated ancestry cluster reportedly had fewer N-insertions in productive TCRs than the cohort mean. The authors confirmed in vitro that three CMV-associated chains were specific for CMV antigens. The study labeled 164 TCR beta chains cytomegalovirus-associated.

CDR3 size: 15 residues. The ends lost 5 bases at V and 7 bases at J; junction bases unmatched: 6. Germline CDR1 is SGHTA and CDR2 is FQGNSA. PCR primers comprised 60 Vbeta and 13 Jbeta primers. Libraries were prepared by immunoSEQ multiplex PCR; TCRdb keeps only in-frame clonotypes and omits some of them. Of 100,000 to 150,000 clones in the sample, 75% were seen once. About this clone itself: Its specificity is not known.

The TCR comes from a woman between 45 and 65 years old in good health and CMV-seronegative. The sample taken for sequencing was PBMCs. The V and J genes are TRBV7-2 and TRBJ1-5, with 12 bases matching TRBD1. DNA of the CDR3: TGTGCCAGCAGCCAGGGACAGGGGGCTTGGCAGCCCCAGCATTTT. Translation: CASSQGQGAWQPQHF.